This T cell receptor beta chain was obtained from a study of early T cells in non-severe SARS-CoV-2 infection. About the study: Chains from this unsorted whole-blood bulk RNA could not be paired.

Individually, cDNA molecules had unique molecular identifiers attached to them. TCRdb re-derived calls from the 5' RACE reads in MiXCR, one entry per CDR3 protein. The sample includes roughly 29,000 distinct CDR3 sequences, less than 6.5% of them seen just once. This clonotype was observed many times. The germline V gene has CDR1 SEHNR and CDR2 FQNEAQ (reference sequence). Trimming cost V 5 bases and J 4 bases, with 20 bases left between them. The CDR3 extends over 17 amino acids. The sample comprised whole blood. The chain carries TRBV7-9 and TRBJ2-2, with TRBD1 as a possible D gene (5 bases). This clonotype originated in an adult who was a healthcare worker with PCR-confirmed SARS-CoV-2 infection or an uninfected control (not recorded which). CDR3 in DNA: TGTGCCAGCAGCCCCGCCCTCCGCGCTAGGGGCACCGGGGAGCTGTTTTTT. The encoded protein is CASSPALRARGTGELFF.